Sequencing of this T cell receptor (beta chain) was carried out in a study of CD8 T cells in ankylosing spondylitis. In germline, CDR1 is SGHTA, CDR2 FQGNSA. V was clipped by 6 bases and J by 4 bases; unmatched bases: 4. CDR3 length equals 14 residues. This clonotype was detected many times. The antigen is undetermined. General study results and limits: According to the report, clones linked to the disease were significantly enriched in matched synovial fluid samples taken from ankylosing spondylitis patients. Previously reported in reactive arthritis synovial fluid and blood were some of the motif variants. In ankylosing spondylitis blood, a motif of several highly homologous TCR beta variants appeared characteristic.

Library preparation for TCR beta used quantitative 5'-RACE with molecular barcodes. TCRdb processed the 5' RACE reads anew with MiXCR; each CDR3 protein has one entry. Here the sample spans 25,000 to 30,000 distinct CDR3 sequences, 6.5% to 9% being singletons. The chain has TRBV7-2 and TRBJ2-5; 11 bases are shared with TRBD1. This sequence was found in a male donor with ankylosing spondylitis or in good health (not recorded which). The sample comprised blood. CDR3 amino acids: CASSSDRGRETQYF. Written as DNA, the CDR3 is TGTGCCAGCAGTTCGGACAGGGGGCGAGAGACCCAGTACTTC.